A selection of T cell receptor beta chains follows, all from one sample in a study of CD8 T cells in ankylosing spondylitis. TCRdb analysed the 5' RACE reads with MiXCR anew, one entry per CDR3 protein. The sample lists some 130,000 distinct CDR3 sequences, about an eighth occurring once. What was sequenced was blood, either unsorted or a sorted T cell fraction (not recorded which). Source of these receptors: a female donor with ankylosing spondylitis or in good health (not recorded which). Both conserved end residues are part of each CDR3. The order of the fields is J gene, V gene, CDR3 protein.

TRBJ2-2	TRBV7-2	CASSMTGVLNTGELFF
TRBJ1-1	TRBV12-3/TRBV12-4	CASSHQEGNTEAFF
TRBJ1-6	TRBV4-1	CASSQDRGDSPLHF
TRBJ2-1	TRBV12-3/TRBV12-4	CASSLNRNLFF
TRBJ1-4	TRBV20-1	CSAIQGVEKLFF
TRBJ2-5	TRBV6-5	CASSYSDRAGETQYF
TRBJ2-7	TRBV5-6	CASSLVEVLEEQYF
TRBJ2-1	TRBV29-1	CSVERGSGSFNEQFF
TRBJ1-4	TRBV12-3/TRBV12-4	CASSPGHSNEKLFF
TRBJ2-4	TRBV20-1	CSARRGGGGENIQYF
TRBJ1-5	TRBV19	CASSPKGQGGSNQPQHF
TRBJ2-1	TRBV7-2	CASSLTGDDEQFF
TRBJ2-1	TRBV12-5	CASGSYNEQFF
TRBJ2-1	TRBV29-1	CSGDRGNEQFF
TRBJ2-3	TRBV20-1	CSAYNRDSDTDTQYF
TRBJ2-2	TRBV6-5	CASSFRGPMVGGELFF
TRBJ2-5	TRBV7-3	CASSPGVGETQYF
TRBJ1-1	TRBV4-1	CASSQQGMNTEAFF
TRBJ1-1	TRBV20-1	CSARVRTANTEAFF
TRBJ1-2	TRBV12-3/TRBV12-4	CASSHRDRAYGYTF
TRBJ1-1	TRBV20-1	CSARTGGMNTEAFF
TRBJ1-2	TRBV6-1	CASSPAGGDYGYTF
TRBJ1-2	TRBV12-3/TRBV12-4	CASSFRGWGYTF
TRBJ2-2	TRBV5-1	CASSFVQGPGELFF
TRBJ2-7	TRBV19	CASSRAGTGGSYEQYF
TRBJ2-1	TRBV7-2	CASSPRLADNEQFF
TRBJ1-5	TRBV19	CASSGRLGDQPQHF
TRBJ1-2	TRBV3-1	CASSQDLSRTNYGYTF
TRBJ1-4	TRBV28	CASSPIRWGEKLFF
TRBJ2-7	TRBV11-3	CASSISGVSYEQYF
TRBJ2-1	TRBV29-1	CSVPKTYNEQFF
TRBJ1-3	TRBV5-1	CASSLAGASGNTIYF
TRBJ2-7	TRBV5-1	CASSFTGSSYEQYF
TRBJ2-7	TRBV24-1	CATSDGTGNNEQYF
TRBJ1-6	TRBV20-1	CSARALREGYNSPLHF
TRBJ2-7	TRBV7-8	CASGGQGVYEQYF
TRBJ2-1	TRBV14	CASSQELIRPNEQFF
TRBJ2-7	TRBV20-1	CSARDRLSGVLQYF
TRBJ2-3	TRBV4-2	CASSQGAALTDTQYF
TRBJ2-3	TRBV7-9	CASSFLAGGTDTQYF
TRBJ2-3	TRBV5-1	CASSYSTDTQYF
TRBJ1-1	TRBV29-1	CSAPNGGTGNTEAFF
TRBJ2-7	TRBV12-5	CASGSSDGAYEQYF
TRBJ2-4	TRBV29-1	CSVLTTGGSNIQYF
TRBJ1-3	TRBV2	CASSGARTGNTIYF
TRBJ2-1	TRBV7-7	CASSLGETSEQFF
TRBJ1-1	TRBV20-1	CSARDGTGGTEAFF
TRBJ2-1	TRBV7-9	CASSLKSHSYNEQFF
TRBJ2-1	TRBV20-1	CSARDRRGSYNEQFF
TRBJ2-7	TRBV29-1	CSALLAGSYEQYF
TRBJ2-3	TRBV12-3/TRBV12-4	CASSLTGTDTQYF
TRBJ2-3	TRBV15	CATSRDLRDTQYF